The 15 T cell receptor beta chains listed next were all sequenced from one sample in a study of Graves' ophthalmopathy and Graves' hyperthyroidism. RNA transcripts provided the template for amplifying TCR beta CDR3 regions. HTBI primers were used in a first-round RT-PCR, which preceded a second-round multiplex PCR. TCRdb analysed the multiplex PCR reads with MiXCR anew, one entry per CDR3 protein. The sample has 170,000 or so distinct CDR3 sequences; about two fifths are singletons. The sequenced sample consisted of peripheral blood. The receptors were gathered from a man aged 25 to 40 with Graves' ophthalmopathy.

At least ten counts were recorded for this clonotype. The chain has TRBV28 and TRBJ2-7; a weak D match, TRBD1 (6 bases). V was trimmed by 2 bases and J by 0 bases, leaving 14 bases between them. The germline gives CDR1 MDHEN, CDR2 SYDVKM. CDR3 length equals 16 residues. Here the CDR3 DNA reads TGTGCCAGCAGTTTAACCGAGGACAGTAACTCCTACGAGCAGTACTTC. It specifies CASSLTEDSNSYEQYF.

The chain uses TRBV30 and TRBJ1-5; D might be TRBD1 (5 bases). Germline V lookup: CDR1 GTSNPN, CDR2 SVGIG (reference sequence). With 1 base removed from V and 4 bases from J, the gap between germline ends came to 8 bases. The CDR3 extends over 13 amino acids. The CDR3 DNA reads as TGTGCCTGGAGTGCCGGGGCAAATCAGCCCCAGCATTTT. Its translation: CAWSAGANQPQHF.

V and J are TRBV19 and TRBJ1-6; D gene ambiguous. The V end lost 2 bases, the J end lost 8 bases, and 7 bases lay between the germline ends. CDR1 and CDR2 (germline): LNHDA, SQIVND (reference sequence). The CDR3 spans 13 residues. The CDR3: CASSIFEDSPLHF. In DNA form, the CDR3 reads TGTGCCAGTAGTATATTCGAGGATTCACCCCTCCACTTT.

The chain joins TRBV12-3 or TRBV12-4 to TRBJ1-2; D possibly corresponds to TRBD1 (5 bases). The length of the CDR3 is 11 residues. Trimming cost V 6 bases and J 7 bases, with 9 bases left between them. The CDR3 sequence is CASRLTAGYTF. DNA for the CDR3: TGTGCCAGCAGACTGACAGCTGGCTACACCTTC.

In its sample, this clonotype was seen many times. In DNA form, the CDR3 reads TGTGCCAGCAGCCCAGGGGGTAGCAATCAGCCCCAGCATTTT. Protein: CASSPGGSNQPQHF. The rearrangement uses TRBV7-9 and TRBJ1-5; TRBD1 matches at 7 bases. This CDR3 region has 14 residues. Looked up from germline, CDR1 is SEHNR and CDR2 is FQNEAQ (reference sequence). V gave up 5 bases and J gave up 0 bases; unmatched junction bases: 1. Filled out from reference TRBV7-9 and TRBJ1-5, the complete variable domain reads DTGVSQNPRHKITKRGQNVTFRCDPISEHNRLYWYRQTLGQGPEFLTYFQNEAQLEKSRLLSDRFSAERPKGSFSTLEIQRTEQGDSAMYLCASSPGGSNQPQHFGDGTRLSIL.

This clonotype appeared many times. V is TRBV27 and J is TRBJ1-6, with 9 bases identical to TRBD1. The trim removed 7 bases at V and 10 bases at J, leaving 8 bases unmatched. The length of the CDR3 is 14 residues. Per germline, CDR1 MNHEY and CDR2 SMNVEV (reference sequence). This CDR3 reads CASKGDRVGSPLHF. In DNA form, the CDR3 reads TGTGCCAGCAAAGGGGACAGGGTGGGATCACCCCTCCACTTT.

This clonotype was seen at least ten times. V usage is TRBV11-2 and J usage is TRBJ2-7, with TRBD2 matching over 13 bases. The CDR3 has 17 amino acids. V trimming: 5 bases; J trimming: 1 base; junction bases outside the gene matches: 8. The germline V gene encodes CDR1 SGHAT and CDR2 FQNNGV. CDR3 DNA sequence: TGTGCCAGCAGCAAAACTAGCGGGAGGGCCCGGTCCTACGAGCAGTACTTC. Amino acids: CASSKTSGRARSYEQYF.

The chain recombines TRBV6-2 or TRBV6-3 with TRBJ2-7; a possible D gene is TRBD1 (5 bases). The germline V gene has CDR1 MNHEY and CDR2 SVGEGT. CDR3 length: 14 residues. V lost 6 bases, J lost 4 bases, and 16 bases lay in between. CDR3 protein: CASSRTSGLYEQYF. The CDR3 region has the DNA TGTGCCAGCAGCCGTACGTCAGGGTTATACGAGCAGTACTTC.

J is TRBJ2-7 and V is TRBV12-3 or TRBV12-4; 9 bases align to TRBD1. Trimming took 6 bases from V and 3 from J; bases not matched to a gene: 3. This CDR3 is built from 13 residues. CDR3 residues: CASREDRGYEQYF. CDR3 DNA: TGTGCCAGCAGAGAGGACAGGGGCTACGAGCAGTACTTC.

In this sample, this clonotype turned up many times. The chain employs TRBV28 and TRBJ1-2; D possibly corresponds to TRBD1 (5 bases). The V gene lost 10 bases and the J gene lost 5 bases, with 20 bases spanning the gap. This CDR3 is built from 14 residues. Looked up from germline, CDR1 is MDHEN and CDR2 is SYDVKM. CDR3 sequence: CAISAGGAGYGYTF. In nucleotides, the CDR3 is TGTGCCATCTCGGCCGGGGGTGCGGGTTATGGCTACACCTTC.

This clonotype was observed many times. V and J are TRBV7-2 and TRBJ1-6; 10 bases match TRBD1. This CDR3 spans 14 amino acids. V was clipped by 6 bases and J by 9 bases; unmatched bases: 5. Germline V gene lookup returns CDR1 SGHTA and CDR2 FQGNSA. The CDR3 region is CASRLRTGGSPLHF. CDR3 DNA: TGTGCCAGCAGGTTAAGGACAGGGGGTTCACCCCTCCACTTT.

This clonotype was seen at least ten times. The CDR3 nucleotides read TGTGCCAGCAGTCAAGAGACCCAGTACTTC. As protein: CASSQETQYF. The chain couples TRBV6-2 or TRBV6-3 to TRBJ2-5; D uncertain. V was clipped by 5 bases and J by 2 bases, with 0 bases between them. The CDR3 totals 10 residues. The germline V gene has CDR1 MNHEY and CDR2 SVGEGT.

This rearrangement joins TRBV12-3 or TRBV12-4 to TRBJ1-2, with 8 bases that match TRBD1. Germline trimming cut 5 bases from V and 7 bases from J; bases unmatched to any gene: 9. The CDR3 is made up of 14 amino acids. The DNA for the CDR3 is TGTGCCAGCAGTACACAGGGGGGGCTGATTGGCTACACCTTC. Residues: CASSTQGGLIGYTF.

This clonotype was recorded many times. The chain has TRBV24-1 and TRBJ1-2; tentatively, D is TRBD1 (6 bases). Germline CDR1 is KGHDR and CDR2 is SFDVKD. The V end was cut by 2 bases, the J end by 7 bases, with 13 bases between. CDR3 size: 14 residues. Here the CDR3 DNA reads TGTGCCACCAGTGATTCGATACAGGGTCGTGGCTACACCTTC. Translated: CATSDSIQGRGYTF.

This clonotype was counted many times. The chain has TRBV10-3 and TRBJ1-5; no definite D call. Germline-derived CDR1 and CDR2 are ENHRY and SYGVKD. The CDR3 runs to 13 residues. Trimming took off 6 bases at V and 9 bases at J, with 15 bases between the two ends. The CDR3 DNA follows: TGTGCCATCAGCCCCAAGGGTTTGACGCCCCAGCATTTT. It is translated as CAISPKGLTPQHF.